The next 3 T cell receptor beta chains were all read from a single sample in a study of cytomegalovirus exposure and HLA in healthy donors. The PCR contained 60 Vbeta and 13 Jbeta primers. The data were produced by immunoSEQ multiplex PCR, yet TCRdb's version contains in-frame clones alone and is incomplete. The data show around 150,000 clones, 55% to 75% seen once. Sequenced sample: PBMCs. Receptors originate from a woman aged 60 to 75 in good health and CMV-seropositive.

This clone was observed a few times. The chain has TRBV25-1 and TRBJ2-5, with 8 bases matching TRBD2. Germline V gene data show CDR1 as MGHDK and CDR2 as SYGVNS. The ends lost 7 bases at V and 5 bases at J; junction bases unmatched: 6. The CDR3 loop spans 13 amino acids. The CDR3 spells CASKDREGETQYF. The CDR3 DNA reads as TGTGCCAGCAAGGACCGGGAGGGGGAGACCCAGTACTTC.

The chain combines TRBV5-6 with TRBJ2-7; D is unresolved. The CDR3 runs 12 residues. Germline-derived CDR1 and CDR2 are SGHDT and YYEEEE. The V and J ends lost 2 bases and 3 bases respectively, with 6 bases between them. The CDR3, as DNA: TGTGCCAGCAGCTTCGGCGGCTACGAGCAGTACTTC. Amino acids: CASSFGGYEQYF.

The CDR3 sequence is CASSLEGELETQYF. CDR3 nucleotide sequence: TGTGCCAGCAGCTTAGAAGGGGAACTGGAGACCCAGTACTTC. The chain combines TRBV7-6 with TRBJ2-5, with a tentative D call TRBD1 (5 bases). The CDR3 runs to 14 residues. The ends were cut back, 1 base at V and 5 bases at J, with 11 bases in the middle. The germline CDR1 and CDR2 sequences are SGHVS and FNYEAQ.